Listed here is a single TCR beta chain. The antigen remains unidentified. Time point defined: patch test 3, about 24 weeks after DPC sensitization. Treatment described: therapeutic diphenylcyclopropenone sensitization with weekly scalp DPC. Alopecia patients between 18 and 70 years old and suitable for DPC were used as donors. These data originate in a study of human T cells and chemical hapten exposure. Across the study: Epicutaneous patch tests delivered 0.01% DPC to the upper back, with evaluation at 6 days. Alopecia areata, totalis or universalis affected patients, mainly female. Overall study results and limits: Once DPC sensitization occurred, TCRs above 1 in 1000 frequency showed no change.

From the RACE reads, TCRdb called clonotypes with MiXCR, one entry per CDR3 protein. The sample yields some 60,000 distinct CDR3 sequences, over 10% seen once. V lost 5 bases, J lost 9 bases, and 17 bases lay in between. CDR1 is SQVTM, CDR2 ANQGSEA, per germline. The CDR3 is made up of 14 amino acids. The starting material was whole blood, obtained in connection with sensitization to the hapten diphenylcyclopropenone (DPC). This clonotype originated in a man aged 25 to 40 with alopecia areata. Some clones in this sample may be carry-over from other donors' samples. The V and J genes are TRBV29-1 and TRBJ1-6; D call uncertain. CDR3 in amino acids: CSVSWGQEGSPLHF. CDR3 sequence (DNA): TGCAGCGTTAGCTGGGGTCAGGAAGGTTCACCCCTCCACTTT.